This TCR beta chain was captured in a study of cytomegalovirus exposure and HLA in healthy donors. Across the study: It was reported in a later analysis that the approximately 120 validation repertoires used the same platform as the 666 first-cohort repertoires. Findings of the study overall: The study recorded 164 TCR beta chains that were cytomegalovirus-associated. The TCR clusters that emerged in the first cohort tended, a later analysis found, to co-occur in the 120 or so validation repertoires.

TCRdb's copy holds only in-frame clones and misses some; the assay was immunoSEQ multiplex PCR. This sample has roughly 56,000 clones, with roughly 90% found just once. The CDR3 is 13 amino acids. Trimming shortened V by 3 bases and J by 0 bases, and 6 bases separated the two germline ends. Germline values: CDR1 SGDLS, CDR2 YYNGEE. Remarks on this clone: The antigen remains undetermined.

The sequence was collected from a woman in her twenties or thirties in good health and CMV-seronegative. The sequencing sample was made of PBMCs. The V call is TRBV9, the J call TRBJ1-1; D uncertain. CDR3 in DNA: TGTGCCAGCAGCGCGTCGTTGAACACTGAAGCTTTCTTT. It encodes CASSASLNTEAFF.